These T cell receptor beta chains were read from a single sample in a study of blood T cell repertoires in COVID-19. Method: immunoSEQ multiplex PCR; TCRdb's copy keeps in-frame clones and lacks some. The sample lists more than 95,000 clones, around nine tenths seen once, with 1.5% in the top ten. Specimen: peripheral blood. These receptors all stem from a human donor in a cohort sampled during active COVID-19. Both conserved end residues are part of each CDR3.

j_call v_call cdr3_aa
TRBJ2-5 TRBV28 CASSHYTPKETQYF
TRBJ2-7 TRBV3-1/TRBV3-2 CASSHLAGGYEQYF
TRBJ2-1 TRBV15 CATSKGITSGERSSYNEQFF
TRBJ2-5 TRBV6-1 CASSEGAGGQETQYF
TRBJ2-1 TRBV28 CASSLPHLEGEQFF
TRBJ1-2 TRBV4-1 CASSQPGQRYGYTF
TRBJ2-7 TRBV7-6 CASSSSGTGSGEQYF
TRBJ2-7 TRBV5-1 CASSARDRMTYEQYF
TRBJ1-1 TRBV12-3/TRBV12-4 CASTDRLNTEAFF
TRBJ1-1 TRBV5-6 CASSLVRGPLNTEAFF
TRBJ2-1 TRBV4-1 CASSQLPGTSGTDEQFF
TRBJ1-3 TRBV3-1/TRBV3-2 CASSQAHSYSGNTIYF
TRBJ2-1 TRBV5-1 CASRGLAGKDNEQFF
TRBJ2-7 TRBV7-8 CASSFGTDFYEQYF
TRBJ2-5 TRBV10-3 CAISTGQGSVETQYF
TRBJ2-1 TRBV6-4 CASSQAAGQNEQFF
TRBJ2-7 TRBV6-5 CASKRGLAFEEQYF
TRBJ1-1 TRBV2 CASRTGTEAFF
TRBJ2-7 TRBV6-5 CASRRAGRSSYEQYF
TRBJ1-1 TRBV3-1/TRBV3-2 CASNAGRHTEAFF
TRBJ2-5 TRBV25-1 CASSEGRTSGAGETQYF
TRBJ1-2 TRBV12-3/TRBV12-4 CASSLQGSYGYTF
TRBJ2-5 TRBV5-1 CASSSQETQYF
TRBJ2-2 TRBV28 CASSLRGPGELFF
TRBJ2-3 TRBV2 CASSRAGGGTDTQYF
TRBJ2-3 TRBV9 CASSALAADTQYF
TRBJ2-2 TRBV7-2 CASSLGGGAGELFF
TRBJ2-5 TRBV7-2 CASSFGGGQETQYF
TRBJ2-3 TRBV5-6 CASSLLSSGTTLGTDTQYF
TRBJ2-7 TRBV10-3 CAISEPWTGGYEQYF
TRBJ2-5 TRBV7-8 CASSFVRREETQYF
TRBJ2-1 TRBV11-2 CASSFVTSGRANEQFF
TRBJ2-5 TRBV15 CATSRPQGRNRETQYF
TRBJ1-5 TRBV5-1 CASSSGVSNQPQHF
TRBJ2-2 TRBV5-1 CASSAIQGIGELFF
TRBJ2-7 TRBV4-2 CASSQDSRGEQYF
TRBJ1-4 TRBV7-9 CASSKLVEKLFF
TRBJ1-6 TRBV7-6 CASSFTGQANSPLHF
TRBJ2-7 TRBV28 CASSLFPAFPGEQYF
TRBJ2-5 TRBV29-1 CSVEAEVGTQYF
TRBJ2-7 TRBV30 CAWGGGDSSYEQYF
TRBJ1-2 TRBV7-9 CASSLIGEGYTF
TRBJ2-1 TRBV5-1 CASRAFASGVDEQFF
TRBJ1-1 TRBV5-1 CASNRDLNTEAFF
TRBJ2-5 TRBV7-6 CASSSRGAQETQYF
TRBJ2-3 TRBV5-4 CASSLASGRAYTDTQYF
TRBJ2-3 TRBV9 CASSTSPTRTSGTDTQYF
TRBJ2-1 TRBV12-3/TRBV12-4 CASREQGSDEQFF
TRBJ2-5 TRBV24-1 CATSDSPTGVETQYF
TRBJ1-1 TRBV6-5 CASRNRGSTEAFF
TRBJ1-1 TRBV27 CASRVGVLNTEAFF
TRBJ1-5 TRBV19 CASRTRRGQENQPQHF
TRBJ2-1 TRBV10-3 CAIREGAGPYNEQFF
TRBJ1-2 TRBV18 CASSPGTGPDYGYTF
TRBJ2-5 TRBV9 CASRGQEEHKRPQYF
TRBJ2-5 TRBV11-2 CASSLPGGALETQYF
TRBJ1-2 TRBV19 CASRDQGAYGYTF
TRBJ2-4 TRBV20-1 CSASSKNIQYF
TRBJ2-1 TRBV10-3 CAISESTSRRSSYNEQFF